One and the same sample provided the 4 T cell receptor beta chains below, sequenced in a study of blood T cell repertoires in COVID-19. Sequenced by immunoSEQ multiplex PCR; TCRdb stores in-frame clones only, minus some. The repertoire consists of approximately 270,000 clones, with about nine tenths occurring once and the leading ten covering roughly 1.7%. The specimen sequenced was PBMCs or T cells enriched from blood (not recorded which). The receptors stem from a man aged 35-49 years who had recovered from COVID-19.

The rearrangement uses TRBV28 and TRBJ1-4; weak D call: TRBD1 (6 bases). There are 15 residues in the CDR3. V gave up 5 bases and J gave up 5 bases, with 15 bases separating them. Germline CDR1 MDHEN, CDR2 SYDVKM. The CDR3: CASSHSKGVNEKLFF. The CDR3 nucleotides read TGTGCCAGCAGTCACAGCAAGGGGGTGAATGAAAAACTGTTTTTT.

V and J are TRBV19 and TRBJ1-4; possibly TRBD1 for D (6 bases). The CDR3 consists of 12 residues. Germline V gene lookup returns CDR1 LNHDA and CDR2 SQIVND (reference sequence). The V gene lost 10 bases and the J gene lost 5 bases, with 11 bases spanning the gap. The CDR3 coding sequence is TGTGCCACTACAGGGAGCAATGAAAAACTGTTTTTT. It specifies CATTGSNEKLFF.

The CDR3 region has the DNA TGCGCCAGCGAAGAGGACAGGGGATCCGGGGAGCTGTTTTTT. Protein product: CASEEDRGSGELFF. V is TRBV4-1 and J is TRBJ2-2; 9 bases map to TRBD1. The ends lost 8 bases at V and 6 bases at J; junction bases unmatched: 7. The CDR3 has 14 amino acids. The germline V gene encodes CDR1 MGHRA and CDR2 YSYEKL.

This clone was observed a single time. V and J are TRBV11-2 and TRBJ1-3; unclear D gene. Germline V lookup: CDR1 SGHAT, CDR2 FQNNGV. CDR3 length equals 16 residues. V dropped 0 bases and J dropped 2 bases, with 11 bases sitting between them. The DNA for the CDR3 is TGTGCCAGCAGCTTAGATTGGAGTGGAACTGGAAACACCATATATTTT. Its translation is CASSLDWSGTGNTIYF.